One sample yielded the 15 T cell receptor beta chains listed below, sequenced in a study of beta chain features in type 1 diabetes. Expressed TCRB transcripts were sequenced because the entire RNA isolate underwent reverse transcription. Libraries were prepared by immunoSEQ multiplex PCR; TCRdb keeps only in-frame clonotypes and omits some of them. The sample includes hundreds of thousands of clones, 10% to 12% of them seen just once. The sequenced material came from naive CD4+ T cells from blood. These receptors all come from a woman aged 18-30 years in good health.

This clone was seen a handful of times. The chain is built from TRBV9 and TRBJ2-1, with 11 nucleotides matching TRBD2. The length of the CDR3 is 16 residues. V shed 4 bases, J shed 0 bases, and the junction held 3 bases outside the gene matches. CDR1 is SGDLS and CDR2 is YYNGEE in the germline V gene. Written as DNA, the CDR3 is TGTGCCAGCAGCCTTAGCGGGAGGGGCTCCTACAATGAGCAGTTCTTC. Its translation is CASSLSGRGSYNEQFF.

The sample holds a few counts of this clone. The CDR3 nucleotides are TGTGCCAGTAGTATGGGTCAGGGGCCCTACGAGCAGTACTTC. Translating gives CASSMGQGPYEQYF. This chain connects TRBV19 to TRBJ2-7, with D perhaps matching TRBD1 (6 bases). The germline V gene encodes CDR1 LNHDA and CDR2 SQIVND (reference sequence). V was cut by 3 bases and J by 2 bases, with 11 bases left in between. The CDR3 covers 14 residues. The full variable domain, completed using reference TRBV19 and TRBJ2-7, is DGGITQSPKYLFRKEGQNVTLSCEQNLNHDAMYWYRQDPGQGLRLIYYSQIVNDFQKGDIAEGYSVSREKKESFPLTVTSAQKNPTAFYLCASSMGQGPYEQYFGPGTRLTVT.

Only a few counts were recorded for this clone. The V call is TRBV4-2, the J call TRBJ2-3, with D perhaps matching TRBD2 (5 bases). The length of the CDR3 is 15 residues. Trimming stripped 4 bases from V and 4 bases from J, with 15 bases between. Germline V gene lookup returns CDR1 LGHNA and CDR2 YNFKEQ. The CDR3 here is CASSRLREAADTQYF. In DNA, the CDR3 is TGTGCCAGCAGCCGCCTCCGGGAAGCGGCAGATACGCAGTATTTT.

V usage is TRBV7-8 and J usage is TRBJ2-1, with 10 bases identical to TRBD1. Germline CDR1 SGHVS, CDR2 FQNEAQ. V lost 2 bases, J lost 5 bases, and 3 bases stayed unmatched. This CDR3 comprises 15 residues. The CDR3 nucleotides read TGTGCCAGCAGCTTACGGGACAGGGGCCACAATGAGCAGTTCTTC. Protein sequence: CASSLRDRGHNEQFF.

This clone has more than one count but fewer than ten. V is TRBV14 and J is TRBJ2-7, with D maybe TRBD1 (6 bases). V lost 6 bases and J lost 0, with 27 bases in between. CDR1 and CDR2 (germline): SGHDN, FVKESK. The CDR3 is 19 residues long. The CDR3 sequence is CASRIANLDSLLRSYEQYF. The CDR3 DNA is TGTGCCAGCAGGATCGCAAACTTGGACAGCCTACTCCGCTCCTACGAGCAGTACTTC.

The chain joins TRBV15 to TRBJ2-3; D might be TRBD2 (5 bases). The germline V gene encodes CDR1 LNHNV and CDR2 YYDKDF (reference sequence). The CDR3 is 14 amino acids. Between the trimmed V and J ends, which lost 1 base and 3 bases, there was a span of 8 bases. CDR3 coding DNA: TGTGCCACCAGCAGAGGTGAGGGAACAGATACGCAGTATTTT. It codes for CATSRGEGTDTQYF.

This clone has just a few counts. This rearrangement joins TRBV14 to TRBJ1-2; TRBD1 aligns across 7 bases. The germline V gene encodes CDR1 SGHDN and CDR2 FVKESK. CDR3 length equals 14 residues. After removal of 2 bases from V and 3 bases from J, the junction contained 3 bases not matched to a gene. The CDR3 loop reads CASSQNRGYYGYTF. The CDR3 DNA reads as TGTGCCAGCAGCCAAAACAGGGGATACTATGGCTACACCTTC.

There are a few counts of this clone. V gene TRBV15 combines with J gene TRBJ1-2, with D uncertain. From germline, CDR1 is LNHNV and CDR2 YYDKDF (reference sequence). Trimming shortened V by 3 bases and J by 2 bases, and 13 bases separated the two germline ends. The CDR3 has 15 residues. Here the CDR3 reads CATSRDLGPNYGYTF. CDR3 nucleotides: TGTGCCACCAGCAGGGATCTGGGTCCCAACTATGGCTACACCTTC.

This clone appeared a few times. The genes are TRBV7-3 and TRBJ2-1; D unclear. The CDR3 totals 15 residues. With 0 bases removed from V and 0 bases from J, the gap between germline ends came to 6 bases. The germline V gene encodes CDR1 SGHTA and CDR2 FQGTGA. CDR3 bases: TGTGCCAGCAGCTTAACCTACAGCTCCTACAATGAGCAGTTCTTC. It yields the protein CASSLTYSSYNEQFF.

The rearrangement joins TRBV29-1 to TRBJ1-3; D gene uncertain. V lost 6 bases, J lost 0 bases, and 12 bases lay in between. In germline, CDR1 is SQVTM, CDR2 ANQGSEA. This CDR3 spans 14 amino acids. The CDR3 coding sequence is TGCAGCGTGGAGGTTTCTCACTCTGGAAACACCATATATTTT. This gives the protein CSVEVSHSGNTIYF. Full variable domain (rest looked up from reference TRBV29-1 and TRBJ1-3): SAVISQKPSRDICQRGTSLTIQCQVDSQVTMMFWYRQQPGQSLTLIATANQGSEATYESGFVIDKFPISRPNLTFSTLTVSNMSPEDSSIYLCSVEVSHSGNTIYFGEGSWLTVV.

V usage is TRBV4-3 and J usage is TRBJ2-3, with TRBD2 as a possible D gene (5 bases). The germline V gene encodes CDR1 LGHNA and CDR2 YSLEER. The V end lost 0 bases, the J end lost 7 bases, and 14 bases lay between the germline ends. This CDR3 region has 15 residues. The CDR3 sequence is CASSQDPVGDYTQYF. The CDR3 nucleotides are TGCGCCAGCAGCCAAGATCCAGTGGGAGACTATACGCAGTATTTT.

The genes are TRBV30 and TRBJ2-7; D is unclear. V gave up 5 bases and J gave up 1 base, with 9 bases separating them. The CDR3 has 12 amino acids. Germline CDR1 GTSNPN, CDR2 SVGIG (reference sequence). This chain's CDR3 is CAWAPASYEQYF. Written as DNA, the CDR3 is TGTGCCTGGGCCCCAGCTTCCTACGAGCAGTACTTC.

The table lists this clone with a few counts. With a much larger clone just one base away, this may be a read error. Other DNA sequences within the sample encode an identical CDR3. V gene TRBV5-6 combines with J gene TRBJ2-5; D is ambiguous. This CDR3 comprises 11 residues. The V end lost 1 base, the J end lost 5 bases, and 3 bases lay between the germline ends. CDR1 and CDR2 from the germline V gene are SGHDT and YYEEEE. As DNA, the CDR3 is TGTGCCAGCAGCTTGAGGGAGACCCAGTACTTC. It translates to CASSLRETQYF.

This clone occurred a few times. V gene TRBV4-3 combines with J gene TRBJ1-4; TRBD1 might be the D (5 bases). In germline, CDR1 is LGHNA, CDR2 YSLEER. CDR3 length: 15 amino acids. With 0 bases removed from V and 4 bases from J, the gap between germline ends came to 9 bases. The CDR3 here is CASSQEGAYNEKLFF. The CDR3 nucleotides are TGCGCCAGCAGCCAAGAAGGGGCCTATAATGAAAAACTGTTTTTT.

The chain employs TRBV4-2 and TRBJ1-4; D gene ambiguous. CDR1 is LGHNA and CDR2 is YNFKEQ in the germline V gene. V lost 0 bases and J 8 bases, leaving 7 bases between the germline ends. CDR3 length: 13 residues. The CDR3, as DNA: TGTGCCAGCAGCCAAGATATGAGCGAAAAACTGTTTTTT. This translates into CASSQDMSEKLFF.